A selection of T cell receptor beta chains follows, all from one sample in a study of OX40 agonist ivuxolimab in advanced cancers. Assay used: immunoSEQ multiplex PCR; TCRdb lists only in-frame clones, some missing. The sample has 89,000 or so clones, almost 90% seen once. Sequenced material: CD4+ or CD8+ T cells sorted from blood, taken in a trial of the OX40 agonist ivuxolimab. The receptors come from an adult with an advanced solid tumor such as melanoma, head and neck, liver or kidney cancer. CDR3s include the opening cysteine and the closing phenylalanine or tryptophan. The D gene is left open where the match is weak.

>.|TRBV11-3|TRBJ2-2
CASSPQGTGELFF
>.|TRBV29-1|TRBJ1-2
CSVEGHWIYGYTF
>.|TRBV28|TRBJ1-5
CAVEEGVNQPQHF
>TRBD2|TRBV4-3|TRBJ2-7
CASSRGTSGNSYEQYF
>.|TRBV5-1|TRBJ2-1
CASSLDLRREQFF
>TRBD1|TRBV5-6|TRBJ1-2
CASSRRDSWNGYTF
>.|TRBV28|TRBJ1-1
CASSPGGNTEAFF
>.|TRBV14|TRBJ2-3
CASSFRPGTSSDTQYF
>TRBD2|TRBV10-3|TRBJ2-3
CAISRGGRTDTQYF
>.|TRBV19|TRBJ2-3
CASSSDPYTDTQYF
>TRBD2|TRBV2|TRBJ2-1
CASSVLAGDEQFF
>TRBD2|TRBV5-6|TRBJ2-3
CASSLVAGEGDTQYF
>.|TRBV7-9|TRBJ1-3
CASSLGQTNTIYF
>TRBD2|TRBV7-3|TRBJ2-1
CASSRSPLAGPYNEQFF
>.|TRBV7-3|TRBJ2-2
CASSSGGGELFF
>.|TRBV4-1|TRBJ2-7
CASSQDREGRYEQYF
>.|TRBV18|TRBJ1-5
CASSPPGPNSNQPQHF
>.|TRBV7-8|TRBJ2-7
CASSFGPSSYEQYF
>.|TRBV6-1|TRBJ1-2
CASSEDVLYGYTF
>TRBD2|TRBV11-3|TRBJ2-7
CASSPGLAGGLGEQYF
>.|TRBV11-2|TRBJ2-2
CASSLRVTGELFF
>TRBD2|TRBV15|TRBJ2-5
CATSSGIAGDQETQYF
>.|TRBV4-2|TRBJ2-6
CASSQEGGGGWANVLTF
>TRBD2|TRBV5-1|TRBJ2-5
CASSLGGSTETQYF